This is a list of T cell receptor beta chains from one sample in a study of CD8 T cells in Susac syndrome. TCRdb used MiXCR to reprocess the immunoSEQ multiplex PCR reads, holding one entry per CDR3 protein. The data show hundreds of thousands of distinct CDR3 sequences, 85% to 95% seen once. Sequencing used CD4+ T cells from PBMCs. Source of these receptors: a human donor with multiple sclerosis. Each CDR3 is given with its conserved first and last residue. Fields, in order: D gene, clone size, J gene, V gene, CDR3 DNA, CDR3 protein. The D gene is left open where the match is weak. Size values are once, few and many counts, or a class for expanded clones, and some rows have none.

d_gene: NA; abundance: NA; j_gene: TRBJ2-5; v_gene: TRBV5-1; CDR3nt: TGCGCCAGCAGCTCCTCGGGCAGCCGGGAGACCCAGTACTTC; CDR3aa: CASSSSGSRETQYF
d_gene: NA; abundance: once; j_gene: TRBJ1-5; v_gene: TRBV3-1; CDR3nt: TGTGCCAGCAGCCAAGGAAACCAAGGGGCTCAGCCCCAGCATTTT; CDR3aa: CASSQGNQGAQPQHF
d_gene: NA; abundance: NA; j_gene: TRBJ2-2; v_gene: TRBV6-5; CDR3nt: TGTGCCAGCAGTTACTCGATACGCGGGGAGCTGTTTTTT; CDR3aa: CASSYSIRGELFF
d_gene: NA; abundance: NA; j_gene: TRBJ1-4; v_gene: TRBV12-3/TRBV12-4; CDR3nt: TGTGCCAGCAGACCCTGGGGGACAACTAATGAAAAACTGTTTTTT; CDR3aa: CASRPWGTTNEKLFF
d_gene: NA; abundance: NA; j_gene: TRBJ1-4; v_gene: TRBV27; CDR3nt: TGTGCCAGCAGTTTAGTTTGGTCACGCCAGGAAAAACTGTTTTTT; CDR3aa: CASSLVWSRQEKLFF
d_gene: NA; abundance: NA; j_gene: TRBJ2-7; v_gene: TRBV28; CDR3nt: TGTGCCAGCAGTTTCAGTCCCAGAATTAGCTCCTACGAGCAGTACTTC; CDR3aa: CASSFSPRISSYEQYF
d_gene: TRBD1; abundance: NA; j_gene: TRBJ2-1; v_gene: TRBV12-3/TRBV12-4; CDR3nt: TGTGCCAGCAGTTTGAGTCAGGGGGCAGGGAATGAGCAGTTCTTC; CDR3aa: CASSLSQGAGNEQFF
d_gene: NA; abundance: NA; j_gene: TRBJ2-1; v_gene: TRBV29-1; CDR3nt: TGCAGCGTTGAGGGGAATGAGCAGTTCTTC; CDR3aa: CSVEGNEQFF
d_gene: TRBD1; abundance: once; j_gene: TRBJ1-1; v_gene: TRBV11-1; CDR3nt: TGTGCCAGCAGCTCCACACAGGGGCTGGGTGAAGCTTTCTTT; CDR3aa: CASSSTQGLGEAFF
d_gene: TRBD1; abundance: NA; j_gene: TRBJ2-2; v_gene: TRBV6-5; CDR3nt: TGTGCCAGCAGGGGACAGGTGGGGATCACCGGGGAGCTGTTTTTT; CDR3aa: CASRGQVGITGELFF
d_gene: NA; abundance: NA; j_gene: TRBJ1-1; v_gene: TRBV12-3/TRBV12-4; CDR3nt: TGTGCCAGCAAGTCAAGACGGTACACTGAAGCTTTCTTT; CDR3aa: CASKSRRYTEAFF
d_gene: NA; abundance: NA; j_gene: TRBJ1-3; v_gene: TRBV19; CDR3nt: TGTGCCACCGTGATGAACACCATATATTTT; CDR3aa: CATVMNTIYF
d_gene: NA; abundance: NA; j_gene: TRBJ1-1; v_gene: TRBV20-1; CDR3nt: TGCAGTGCTCGGCTTCTAAAGGAGAACACTGAAGCTTTCTTT; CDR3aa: CSARLLKENTEAFF
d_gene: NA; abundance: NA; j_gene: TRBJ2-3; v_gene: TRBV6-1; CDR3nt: TGTGCCAGCAAGGCCGGGGGCAGCACAGATACGCAGTATTTT; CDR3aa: CASKAGGSTDTQYF
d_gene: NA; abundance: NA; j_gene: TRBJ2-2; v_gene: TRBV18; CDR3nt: TGTGCCAGCTCACCACTAACGCAAACGAACACCGGGGAGCTGTTTTTT; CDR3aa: CASSPLTQTNTGELFF
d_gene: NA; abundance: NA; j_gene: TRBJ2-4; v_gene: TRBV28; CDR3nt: TGTGCCAGCAGTTCACAGGAGGGGGCCAAAAACATTCAGTACTTC; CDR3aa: CASSSQEGAKNIQYF
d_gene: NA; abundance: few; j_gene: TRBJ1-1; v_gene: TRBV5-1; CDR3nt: TGTGCCAGCAGCTTGGAGGGGACGAACACTGAAGCTTTCTTT; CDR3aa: CASSLEGTNTEAFF
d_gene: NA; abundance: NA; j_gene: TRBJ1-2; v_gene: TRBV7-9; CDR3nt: TGTGCCAGCAGCTTGGAGGCGAGAGGCTATGGCTACACCTTC; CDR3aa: CASSLEARGYGYTF
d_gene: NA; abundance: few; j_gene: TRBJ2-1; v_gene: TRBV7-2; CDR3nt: TGTGCCAGCAGCTTAGGTGGCGGGACCTCCTACAATGAGCAGTTCTTC; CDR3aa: CASSLGGGTSYNEQFF
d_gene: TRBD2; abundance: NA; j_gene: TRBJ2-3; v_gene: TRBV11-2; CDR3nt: TGTGCCAGCAGCTTAGATCTAGTGACTAGCGGGGGCGCAGATACGCAGTATTTT; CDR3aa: CASSLDLVTSGGADTQYF
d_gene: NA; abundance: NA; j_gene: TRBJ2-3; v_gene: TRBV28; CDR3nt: TGTGCCAGCAGTCCCCCAAACACAGATACGCAGTATTTT; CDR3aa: CASSPPNTDTQYF
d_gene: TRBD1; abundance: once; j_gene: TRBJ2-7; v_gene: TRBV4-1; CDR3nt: TGCGCCAGCAGTTTGGACAGGTTCTCCTACGAGCAGTACTTC; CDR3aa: CASSLDRFSYEQYF
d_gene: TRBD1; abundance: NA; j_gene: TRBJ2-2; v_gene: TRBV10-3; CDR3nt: TGTGCCATCAGTGACGGCCAGGGGGCGACCGGGGAGCTGTTTTTT; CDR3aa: CAISDGQGATGELFF
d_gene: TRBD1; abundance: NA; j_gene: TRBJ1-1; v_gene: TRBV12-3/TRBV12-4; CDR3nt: TGTGCCAGCAGTCCACAGGGGGCCTTGAACACTGAAGCTTTCTTT; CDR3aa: CASSPQGALNTEAFF
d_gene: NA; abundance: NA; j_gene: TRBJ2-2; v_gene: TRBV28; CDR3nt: TGTGCCAGCAGGACTGGCTCGGACACCGGGGAGCTGTTTTTT; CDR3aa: CASRTGSDTGELFF
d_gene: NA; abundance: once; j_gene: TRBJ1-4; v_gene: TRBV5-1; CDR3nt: TGCGCCAGCAGCACCACAGAGCCTAATGAAAAACTGTTTTTT; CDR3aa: CASSTTEPNEKLFF
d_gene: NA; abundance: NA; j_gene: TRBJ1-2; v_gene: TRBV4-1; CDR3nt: TGCGCCAGCAGCCAATTGGGGGGTGGCTATGGCTACACCTTC; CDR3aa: CASSQLGGGYGYTF
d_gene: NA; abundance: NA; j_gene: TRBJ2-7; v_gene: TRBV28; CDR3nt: TGTGCCAGCAGTTTAAACCTGGGCAGAGTGGACGAGCAGTACTTC; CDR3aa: CASSLNLGRVDEQYF
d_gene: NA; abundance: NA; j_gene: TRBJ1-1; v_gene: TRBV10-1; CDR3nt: TGCGCCAGCAGTGACCCCGGACAGCCGAACACTGAAGCTTTCTTT; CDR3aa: CASSDPGQPNTEAFF
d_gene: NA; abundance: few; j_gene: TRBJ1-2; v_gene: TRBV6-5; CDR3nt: TGTGCCAGCAGTTACTCGAGCGGTGGCTACACCTTC; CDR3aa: CASSYSSGGYTF
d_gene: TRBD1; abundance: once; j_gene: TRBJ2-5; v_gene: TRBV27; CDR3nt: TGTGCCAGCAGTCGACGGGGGACAGGGGGCGTGGAGACCCAGTACTTC; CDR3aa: CASSRRGTGGVETQYF
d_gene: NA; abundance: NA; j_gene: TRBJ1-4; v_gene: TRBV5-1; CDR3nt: TGCGCCAGCAGCTTGCGTAGGGGGACTAATGAAAAACTGTTTTTT; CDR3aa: CASSLRRGTNEKLFF
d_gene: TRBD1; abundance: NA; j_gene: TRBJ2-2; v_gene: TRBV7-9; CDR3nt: TGTGCCAGCAGCTTCACAGGGGTTGCCGGGGAGCTGTTTTTT; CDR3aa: CASSFTGVAGELFF
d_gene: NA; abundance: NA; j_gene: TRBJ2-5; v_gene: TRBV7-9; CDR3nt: TGTGCCAGCAGCTTAGGGTTGGGCAGGGCGAACGTCCAGGAGACCCAGTACTTC; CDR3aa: CASSLGLGRANVQETQYF
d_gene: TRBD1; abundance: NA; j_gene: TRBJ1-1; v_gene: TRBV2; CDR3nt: TGTGCCAGCAGCACCAGACAGGGGGGTGAAGCTTTCTTT; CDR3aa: CASSTRQGGEAFF
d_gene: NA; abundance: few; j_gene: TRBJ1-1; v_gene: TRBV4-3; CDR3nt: TGCGCCAGCAGCCAGCCCCCTCCTCGACGGTACACTGAAGCTTTCTTT; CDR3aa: CASSQPPPRRYTEAFF
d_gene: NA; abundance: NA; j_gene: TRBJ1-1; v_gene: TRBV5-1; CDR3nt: TGCGCCAGCAGCTTGGGCCAGATGACTGAAGCTTTCTTT; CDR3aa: CASSLGQMTEAFF
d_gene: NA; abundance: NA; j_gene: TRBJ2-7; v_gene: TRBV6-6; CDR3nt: TGTGCCAGCAGTTTCGGGGGGCCAAACGAGCAGTACTTC; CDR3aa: CASSFGGPNEQYF
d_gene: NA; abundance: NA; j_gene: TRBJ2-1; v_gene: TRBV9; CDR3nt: TGTGCCAGCAGCCCGCAACTTTCCGCGGGCCTCACCTACAATGAGCAGTTCTTC; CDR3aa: CASSPQLSAGLTYNEQFF
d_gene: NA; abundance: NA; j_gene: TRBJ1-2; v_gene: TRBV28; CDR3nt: TGTGCCAGCAGTTCCGCAGGGAGCCGGGATGGCTACACCTTC; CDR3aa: CASSSAGSRDGYTF
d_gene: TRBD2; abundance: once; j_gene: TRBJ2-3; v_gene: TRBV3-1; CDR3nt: TGTGCCAGCAGCCAAGATTATGCGGGAGGGCCGTTGGCAGATACGCAGTATTTT; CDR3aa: CASSQDYAGGPLADTQYF
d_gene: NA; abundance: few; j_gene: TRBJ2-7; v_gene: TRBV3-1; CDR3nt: TGTGCCAGCAGCCAAGATCAATTCTACGAGCAGTACTTC; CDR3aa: CASSQDQFYEQYF
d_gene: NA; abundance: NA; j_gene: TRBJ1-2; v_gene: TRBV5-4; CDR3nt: TGTGCCAGCAGAACCGGGGCAGGAGGCTACACCTTC; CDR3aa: CASRTGAGGYTF
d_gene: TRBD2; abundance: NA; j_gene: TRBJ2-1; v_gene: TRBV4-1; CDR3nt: TGCGCCAGCAGCCAACGGCCTAGCGGGATCGATGAGCAGTTCTTC; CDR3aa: CASSQRPSGIDEQFF
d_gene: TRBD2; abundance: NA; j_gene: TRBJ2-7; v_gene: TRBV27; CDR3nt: TGTGCCAGCAGGGGACTAGCGGGCGACGAGCAGTACTTC; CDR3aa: CASRGLAGDEQYF
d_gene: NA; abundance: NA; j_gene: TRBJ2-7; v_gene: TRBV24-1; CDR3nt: TGTGCCACCAGTGATCGTTCCAACTCCTACGAGCAGTACTTC; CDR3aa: CATSDRSNSYEQYF
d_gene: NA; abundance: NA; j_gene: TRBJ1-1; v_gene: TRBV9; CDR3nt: TGTGCCAGCAGCGTGGGGGGGTCCGGGGGCTCTGAAGCTTTCTTT; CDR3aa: CASSVGGSGGSEAFF
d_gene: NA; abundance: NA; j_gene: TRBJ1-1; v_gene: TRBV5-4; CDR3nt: TGTGCCAGCAGCTTGGAAGGGGCTCGTCCTGAAGCTTTCTTT; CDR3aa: CASSLEGARPEAFF
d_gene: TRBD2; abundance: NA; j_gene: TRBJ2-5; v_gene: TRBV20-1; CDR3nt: TGCAGTGCTAGTAGGGCGGGGGAGGAGACCCAGTACTTC; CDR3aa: CSASRAGEETQYF
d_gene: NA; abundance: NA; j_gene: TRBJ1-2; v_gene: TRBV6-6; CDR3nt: TGTGCCAGCAGTTACGGGGGCAGCTATGGCTACACCTTC; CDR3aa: CASSYGGSYGYTF
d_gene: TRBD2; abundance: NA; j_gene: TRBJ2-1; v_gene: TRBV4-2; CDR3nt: TGTGCCAGCAGCACAGGGACTAGCGGGAACAATGAGCAGTTCTTC; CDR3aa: CASSTGTSGNNEQFF
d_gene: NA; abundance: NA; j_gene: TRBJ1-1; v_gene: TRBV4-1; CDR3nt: TGCGCCAGCAGCCAAGATGTGCTGTGGGCTAGGGGGAGCACTGAAGCTTTCTTT; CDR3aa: CASSQDVLWARGSTEAFF
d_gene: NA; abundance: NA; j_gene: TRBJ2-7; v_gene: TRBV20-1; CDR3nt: TGCAGTGCTAGGGCGACGGTGAGCTCCTACGAGCAGTACTTC; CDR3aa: CSARATVSSYEQYF
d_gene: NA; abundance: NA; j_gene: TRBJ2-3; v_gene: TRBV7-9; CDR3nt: TGTGCCAGCAGCGAATCGGGCATCCTTGGTGGTACGCAGTATTTT; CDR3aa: CASSESGILGGTQYF
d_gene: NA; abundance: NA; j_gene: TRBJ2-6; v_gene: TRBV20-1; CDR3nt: TGCAGTGCTAGAGATTCACAGGGTTTCTTTGGGGCCAACGTCCTGACTTTC; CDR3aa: CSARDSQGFFGANVLTF
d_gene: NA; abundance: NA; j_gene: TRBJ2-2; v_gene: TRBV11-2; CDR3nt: TGTGCCAGCAGCTTAGGAACGCGGGGGAACACCGGGGAGCTGTTTTTT; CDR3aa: CASSLGTRGNTGELFF